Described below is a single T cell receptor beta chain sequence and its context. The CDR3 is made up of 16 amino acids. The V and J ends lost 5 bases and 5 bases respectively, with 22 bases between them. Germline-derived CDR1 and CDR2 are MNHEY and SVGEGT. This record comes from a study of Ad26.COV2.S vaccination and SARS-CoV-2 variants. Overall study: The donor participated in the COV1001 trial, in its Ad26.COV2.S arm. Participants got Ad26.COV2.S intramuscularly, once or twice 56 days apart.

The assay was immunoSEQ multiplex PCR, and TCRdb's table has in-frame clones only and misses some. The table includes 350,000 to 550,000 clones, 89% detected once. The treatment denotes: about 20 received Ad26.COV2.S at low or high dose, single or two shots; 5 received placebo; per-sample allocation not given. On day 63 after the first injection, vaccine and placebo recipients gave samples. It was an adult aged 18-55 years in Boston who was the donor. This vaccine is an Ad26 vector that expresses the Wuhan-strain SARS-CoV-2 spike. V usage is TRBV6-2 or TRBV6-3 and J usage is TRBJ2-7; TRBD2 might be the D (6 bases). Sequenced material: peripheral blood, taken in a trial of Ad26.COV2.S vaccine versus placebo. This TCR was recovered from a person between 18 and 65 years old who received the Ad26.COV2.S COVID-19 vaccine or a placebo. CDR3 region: CASSIRRAGAADEQYV. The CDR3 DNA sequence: TGTGCCAGCAGTATACGGAGGGCAGGAGCCGCCGACGAGCAGTACGTC.